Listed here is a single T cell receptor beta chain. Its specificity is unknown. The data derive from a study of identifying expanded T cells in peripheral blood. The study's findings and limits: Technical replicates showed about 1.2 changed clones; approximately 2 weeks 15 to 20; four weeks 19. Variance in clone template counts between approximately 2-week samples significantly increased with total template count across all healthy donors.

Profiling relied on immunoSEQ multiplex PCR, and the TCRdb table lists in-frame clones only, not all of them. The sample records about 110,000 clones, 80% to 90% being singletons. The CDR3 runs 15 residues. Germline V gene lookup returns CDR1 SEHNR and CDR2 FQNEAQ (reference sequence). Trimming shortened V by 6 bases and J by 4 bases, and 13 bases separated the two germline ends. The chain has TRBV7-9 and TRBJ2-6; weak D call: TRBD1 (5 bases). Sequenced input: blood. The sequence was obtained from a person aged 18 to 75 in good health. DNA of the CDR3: TGTGCCAGCAGGGATAGGGGTCCCGGGGCCAACGTCCTGACTTTC. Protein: CASRDRGPGANVLTF.